This TCR beta chain appears in the sequencing data of a study of T-cell reconstitution after alpha-beta-depleted transplantation in children. This CDR3 comprises 14 residues. Germline V gene data show CDR1 as SGHRS and CDR2 as YFSETQ. Losses at the gene ends were 3 bases for V and 5 bases for J; bases not matched to a gene: 6. Study-wide results and limits: After transplant, high TCRbeta diversity at day 60 in some patients arose from surviving recipient T cells and thymic progenitors.

A TCRbeta library incorporating unique molecular identifiers was prepared. Each CDR3 protein gets one entry after TCRdb re-called the PCR reads with MiXCR. The table has about 300,000 distinct CDR3 sequences, 10% seen once. At least ten counts were recorded for this clonotype. What it binds is unknown. This chain uses TRBV5-1 with TRBJ1-1, with 8 bases aligning to TRBD1. The sequence derives from a boy under two years old with acute myeloid leukemia, due to receive a stem cell transplant. The sample in question was PBMCs, obtained before TCRalphabeta/CD19-depleted stem cell transplant. The CDR3 coding sequence is TGCGCCAGCAGCTGGAGAGGGGACAGGACTGAAGCTTTCTTT. This translates into CASSWRGDRTEAFF.